The 29 T cell receptor beta chains below come from one sample, sequenced in a study of blood T cell repertoires in COVID-19. Assay used: immunoSEQ multiplex PCR; TCRdb lists only in-frame clones, some missing. The top ten hold 3.9% of the sample, which has 300,000 to 350,000 clones, about 92% seen once. The sequenced sample consisted of peripheral blood. These receptors came from a woman aged 60 to 75 with COVID-19, enrolled during active disease.

This rearrangement joins TRBV30 to TRBJ2-1, with D perhaps TRBD1 (6 bases). The V end was cut by 2 bases, the J end by 5 bases, with 10 bases between. CDR1 GTSNPN and CDR2 SVGIG come from the germline V gene (reference sequence). CDR3 length: 13 amino acids. The CDR3 spells CAWSTDSNNEQFF. The CDR3 DNA reads TGTGCCTGGAGTACGGACAGCAACAATGAGCAGTTCTTC.

Comment on this clone: The junction differs from germline at one of its ends, possibly a read error. This chain connects TRBV7-9 to TRBJ1-2; D possibly corresponds to TRBD1 (5 bases). This CDR3 spans 12 amino acids. The germline V gene encodes CDR1 SEHNR and CDR2 FQNEAQ (reference sequence). The CDR3 here is CASSLASGRANF. CDR3 in DNA: TGTGCCAGCAGCTTAGCCTCGGGCAGGGCCAACTTC.

This sequence joins TRBV4-1 and TRBJ1-3, with TRBD1 as a possible D gene (5 bases). Germline values: CDR1 MGHRA, CDR2 YSYEKL. The length of the CDR3 is 17 residues. V lost 9 bases to trimming and J lost 0 bases, with 21 bases between them. The CDR3 nucleotides read TGCGCCAGTTCCTACACTCCAGGGACTGGCTCTGGAAACACCATATATTTT. It is translated as CASSYTPGTGSGNTIYF.

This chain uses TRBV13 with TRBJ2-7, with D perhaps TRBD1 (6 bases). CDR3 length: 14 residues. Germline V gives CDR1 PRHDT, CDR2 FYEKMQ (reference sequence). V gave up 3 bases and J gave up 4 bases, with 13 bases separating them. The CDR3 protein is CASSFNRVAYEQYF. In DNA, the CDR3 is TGTGCCAGCAGCTTCAACAGGGTCGCTTACGAGCAGTACTTC.

The J gene is TRBJ2-6, the V gene TRBV5-1, with 12 bases aligning to TRBD1. The CDR3 runs to 17 residues. Germline assignment: CDR1 SGHRS and CDR2 YFSETQ. Trimming cost V 3 bases and J 2 bases; bases outside gene matches: 3. The CDR3 region has the DNA TGCGCCAGCAGCTACCGGGACAGGGGGCCTGGGGCCAACGTCCTGACTTTC. This sequence encodes CASSYRDRGPGANVLTF.

CDR3: CASSVWRGGNEQFF. The CDR3 region has the DNA TGTGCCAGCAGTGTTTGGCGGGGGGGGAATGAGCAGTTCTTC. The chain links TRBV2 to TRBJ2-1; 9 bases map to TRBD2. Germline values: CDR1 SNHLY, CDR2 FYNNEI. This CDR3 spans 14 amino acids. V was pared by 4 bases and J by 7 bases, with 5 bases of the junction left unmatched.

The chain couples TRBV6-5 to TRBJ1-4; a possible D gene is TRBD1 (5 bases). Germline V gene sequence: CDR1 MNHEY, CDR2 SVGAGI. V lost 6 bases and J lost 7, with 18 bases in between. The CDR3 is made up of 15 amino acids. CDR3 sequence (DNA): TGTGCCAGCAGCGATTGGGGGAGGGGAGGTGAAAAACTGTTTTTT. Translated: CASSDWGRGGEKLFF.

The chain joins TRBV27 to TRBJ2-1; D is possibly TRBD2 (5 bases). Trimming stripped 4 bases from V and 8 bases from J, with 6 bases between. CDR3 length: 11 amino acids. Germline loops: CDR1 MNHEY, CDR2 SMNVEV (reference sequence). DNA of the CDR3: TGTGCCAGCAGTTCGGGGTATGAGCAGTTCTTC. Translating gives CASSSGYEQFF.

V is TRBV29-1 and J is TRBJ2-1; D unclear. Germline CDR1 is SQVTM and CDR2 is ANQGSEA. V gave up 5 bases and J gave up 4 bases, with 6 bases separating them. This CDR3 has 11 amino acids. The CDR3 nucleotides are TGCAGCGTTACACAGTACAATGAGCAGTTCTTC. Protein: CSVTQYNEQFF.

The J gene is TRBJ1-2, the V gene TRBV29-1; D remains unclear. CDR1 is SQVTM and CDR2 is ANQGSEA in the germline V gene. The CDR3 loop spans 11 amino acids. Trimming took 3 bases from V and 4 from J, leaving 6 bases between them. The chain's CDR3 is CSVEAVYGYTF. CDR3 in DNA: TGCAGCGTTGAGGCTGTCTATGGCTACACCTTC.

This sequence joins TRBV18 and TRBJ1-1, with 9 bases fitting TRBD1. CDR1 KGHSH and CDR2 LQKENI come from the germline V gene. V dropped 0 bases and J dropped 10; count of bases not matched to a gene: 9. The CDR3 runs to 15 residues. The CDR3 loop reads CASSPPGTGLWRAFF. CDR3 nucleotides: TGTGCCAGCTCACCACCGGGGACAGGGCTTTGGAGAGCTTTCTTT.

The table lists this clone with a few counts. This chain links TRBV19 with TRBJ1-5, with D perhaps TRBD1 (6 bases). CDR1 and CDR2 from the germline V gene are LNHDA and SQIVND (reference sequence). The CDR3 loop spans 14 amino acids. V was shortened by 7 bases and J by 7 bases, with 17 bases between the two germline ends. The CDR3 DNA is TGTGCCAGTATGAGCGGGGGCGAGTTGCAGCCCCAGCATTTT. Its translation is CASMSGGELQPQHF. The variable domain in full, with the rest retrieved from reference TRBV19 and TRBJ1-5, is DGGITQSPKYLFRKEGQNVTLSCEQNLNHDAMYWYRQDPGQGLRLIYYSQIVNDFQKGDIAEGYSVSREKKESFPLTVTSAQKNPTAFYLCASMSGGELQPQHFGDGTRLSIL.

The CDR3 is CASSPPSGGGTDTQYF. DNA of the CDR3: TGTGCCAGCTCACCACCTAGCGGGGGGGGCACAGATACGCAGTATTTT. The chain uses TRBV18 and TRBJ2-3; 11 positions match TRBD2. V dropped 0 bases and J dropped 1; count of bases not matched to a gene: 0. Germline CDR1 and CDR2: KGHSH and LQKENI. This CDR3 is built from 16 residues.

In DNA, the CDR3 is TGTGCCAGCTCACCTCTCAGCGGGGGGCGGTCTGGCACAGATACGCAGTATTTT. This codes for CASSPLSGGRSGTDTQYF. The genes are TRBV18 and TRBJ2-3; 9 bases are shared with TRBD2. The trim removed 3 bases at V and 1 base at J, leaving 11 bases unmatched. The CDR3 sequence is 18 residues long. The germline gives CDR1 KGHSH, CDR2 LQKENI.

This chain connects TRBV28 to TRBJ1-1; maybe TRBD1 (6 bases). CDR1 is MDHEN, CDR2 SYDVKM, per germline. The V gene lost 1 base and the J gene lost 1 base, with 10 bases spanning the gap. CDR3 size: 15 residues. The CDR3 loop reads CASSLSPTGNTEAFF. Here the CDR3 DNA reads TGTGCCAGCAGTTTATCCCCGACAGGGAACACTGAAGCTTTCTTT.

This chain links TRBV19 with TRBJ1-4, with TRBD1 matching 8 bases. Per germline, CDR1 LNHDA and CDR2 SQIVND (reference sequence). J was trimmed by 0 bases and V by 6 bases; bases with no gene match: 3. The CDR3 totals 15 residues. The CDR3 region is CASRDRDTTNEKLFF. The CDR3, as DNA: TGTGCCAGTAGGGACAGGGACACAACTAATGAAAAACTGTTTTTT.

The V and J genes are TRBV5-1 and TRBJ1-2; 10 bases align to TRBD1. V gave up 0 bases and J gave up 2 bases; unmatched junction bases: 1. The germline V gene encodes CDR1 SGHRS and CDR2 YFSETQ. The length of the CDR3 is 15 residues. The CDR3 coding sequence is TGCGCCAGCAGCTTGGCGGGACAGGGGAACTATGGCTACACCTTC. It encodes CASSLAGQGNYGYTF.

V is TRBV25-1 and J is TRBJ2-1, with TRBD1 matching 7 bases. CDR3 length: 14 residues. V shed 7 bases, J shed 15 bases, and the junction held 18 bases outside the gene matches. CDR1 is MGHDK, CDR2 SYGVNS, per germline. CDR3 sequence: CASTRTGTEGIWFF. CDR3 nucleotides: TGTGCCAGCACCCGAACCGGGACAGAGGGGATATGGTTCTTC.

The chain couples TRBV7-9 to TRBJ1-1; D may be TRBD1 (6 bases). Germline V CDR1 and CDR2: SEHNR, FQNEAQ (reference sequence). The CDR3 length is 15 residues. V dropped 4 bases and J dropped 1 base, with 13 bases sitting between them. The chain's CDR3 is CASSSMTGGNTEAFF. CDR3 nucleotide sequence: TGTGCCAGCAGCTCCATGACAGGAGGGAACACTGAAGCTTTCTTT.

The V and J genes are TRBV29-1 and TRBJ2-5; perhaps TRBD2 as D (5 bases). The CDR3 has 13 residues. The germline V and J ends were trimmed by 7 bases and 5 bases, with 17 bases remaining between them. Per germline, CDR1 SQVTM and CDR2 ANQGSEA. The CDR3 region has the DNA TGCAGCGCCAAGTTGAGGGTAGGGGAGACCCAGTACTTC. Translation gives CSAKLRVGETQYF. Full variable domain (missing parts from reference TRBV29-1 and TRBJ2-5): SAVISQKPSRDICQRGTSLTIQCQVDSQVTMMFWYRQQPGQSLTLIATANQGSEATYESGFVIDKFPISRPNLTFSTLTVSNMSPEDSSIYLCSAKLRVGETQYFGPGTRLLVL.

The V gene is TRBV5-1, the J gene TRBJ1-4; unclear D gene. The CDR3 extends over 14 amino acids. The V end was cut by 3 bases, the J end by 8 bases, with 14 bases between. CDR1 and CDR2 (germline): SGHRS, YFSETQ. CDR3 nucleotide sequence: TGCGCCAGCAGCTCCCTTATTGGGAGCGAAAAACTGTTTTTT. Its protein is CASSSLIGSEKLFF.

The chain has TRBV3-1 (or the pseudogene TRBV3-2) and TRBJ1-1, with TRBD1 matching 9 bases. The CDR3 has 16 amino acids. V was pared by 2 bases and J by 0 bases, with 4 bases of the junction left unmatched. Germline CDR1 is LGHDT and CDR2 is YNNKEL (reference sequence). Here the CDR3 DNA reads TGTGCCAGCAGCCAATACAGGGGGCGAGTGAACACTGAAGCTTTCTTT. It codes for CASSQYRGRVNTEAFF.

DNA for the CDR3: TGTGCCAGCAGCTCAGACGGACTTCCGGGGGGGGGAAACACTGAAGCTTTCTTT. It translates to CASSSDGLPGGGNTEAFF. V usage is TRBV5-4 and J usage is TRBJ1-1; a possible D gene is TRBD1 (5 bases). The CDR3 sequence is 18 residues long. CDR1 and CDR2 from the germline V gene are SGHNT and YYREEE (reference sequence). V was pared by 3 bases and J by 2 bases, with 23 bases between.

The CDR3 DNA is TGTGCCAGCAGTTACGACTCCAACGATGGCTACACCTTC. This translates into CASSYDSNDGYTF. The rearrangement joins TRBV28 to TRBJ1-2; D ambiguous. The V end was cut by 4 bases, the J end by 6 bases, with 12 bases between. Germline assignment: CDR1 MDHEN and CDR2 SYDVKM. There are 13 residues in the CDR3.

This clone was picked up a small number of times. The chain joins TRBV7-8 to TRBJ1-1, with 11 bases fitting TRBD1. The germline V gene has CDR1 SGHVS and CDR2 FQNEAQ. The CDR3 has 15 residues. V shed 5 bases and J 3 bases; nucleotides not matched to a gene: 5. The CDR3 reads CASSTGTGGYTEAFF. In DNA, the CDR3 is TGTGCCAGCAGCACCGGGACAGGGGGTTACACTGAAGCTTTCTTT.

The chain has TRBV5-6 and TRBJ1-5; D unclear. The CDR3 runs 17 residues. The germline V and J ends were trimmed by 1 base and 2 bases, with 16 bases remaining between them. Germline V gene lookup returns CDR1 SGHDT and CDR2 YYEEEE. In nucleotides, the CDR3 is TGTGCCAGCAGCTTGTGGGCAGCCCCTAATGGCAATCAGCCCCAGCATTTT. Translated, it gives CASSLWAAPNGNQPQHF.

This chain joins TRBV5-4 and TRBJ1-1; D unresolved. This CDR3 spans 15 amino acids. Trimming cost V 3 bases and J 5 bases, with 17 bases left between them. Germline values: CDR1 SGHNT, CDR2 YYREEE (reference sequence). The CDR3 coding sequence is TGTGCCAGCAGCTCCGCGGGGAACGTAGGGACTGAAGCTTTCTTT. Translation: CASSSAGNVGTEAFF.

The chain links TRBV5-6 to TRBJ2-7; possibly TRBD1 for D (5 bases). This CDR3 region has 14 residues. The germline V and J ends were trimmed by 1 base and 3 bases, with 11 bases remaining between them. Germline CDR1 and CDR2: SGHDT and YYEEEE. The CDR3, as DNA: TGTGCCAGCAGCTTGCGCCCAGGGAACTACGAGCAGTACTTC. Its translation is CASSLRPGNYEQYF.

This chain joins TRBV28 and TRBJ1-3; 7 bases fit TRBD1. The CDR3 spans 16 residues. Per germline, CDR1 MDHEN and CDR2 SYDVKM. V shed 8 bases and J 2 bases; nucleotides not matched to a gene: 12. The CDR3 region has the DNA TGTGCCAGCTCGAGGACAAGGGGGCTGACTGGAAACACCATATATTTT. Translation: CASSRTRGLTGNTIYF.